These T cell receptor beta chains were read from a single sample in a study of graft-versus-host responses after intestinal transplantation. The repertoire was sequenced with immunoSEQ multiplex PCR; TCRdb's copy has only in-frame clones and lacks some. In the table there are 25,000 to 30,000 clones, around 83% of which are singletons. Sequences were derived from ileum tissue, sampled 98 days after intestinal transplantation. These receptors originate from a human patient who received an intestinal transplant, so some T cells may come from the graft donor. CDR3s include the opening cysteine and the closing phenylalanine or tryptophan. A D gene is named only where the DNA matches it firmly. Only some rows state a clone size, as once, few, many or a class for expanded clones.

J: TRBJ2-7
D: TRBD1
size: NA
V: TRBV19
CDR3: CASSTGGTAYEQYF
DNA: TGTGCCAGTAGTACAGGGGGAACGGCCTACGAGCAGTACTTC

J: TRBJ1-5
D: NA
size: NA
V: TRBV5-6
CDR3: CASSLGLGSNQPQHF
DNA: TGTGCCAGCAGCTTAGGGTTGGGGAGCAATCAGCCCCAGCATTTT

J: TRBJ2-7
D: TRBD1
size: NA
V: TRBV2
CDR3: CASSERTGPYEQYF
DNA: TGTGCCAGCAGTGAAAGGACAGGCCCCTACGAGCAGTACTTC

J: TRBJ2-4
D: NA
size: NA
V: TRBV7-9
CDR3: CASSEGSSAKNIQYF
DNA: TGTGCCAGCAGCGAAGGGTCCTCAGCCAAAAACATTCAGTACTTC

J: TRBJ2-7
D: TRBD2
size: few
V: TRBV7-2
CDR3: CASSLGGLAGEQYF
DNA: TGTGCCAGCAGCTTAGGGGGACTAGCGGGCGAGCAGTACTTC

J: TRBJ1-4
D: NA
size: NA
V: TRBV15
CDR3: CATSREGSTNEKLFF
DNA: TGTGCCACCAGCAGAGAGGGGTCAACTAATGAAAAACTGTTTTTT

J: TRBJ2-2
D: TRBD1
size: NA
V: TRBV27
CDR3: CASIPGTGPEVGFGVELFF
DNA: TGTGCCAGCATCCCAGGGACAGGTCCGGAGGTGGGATTTGGCGTGGAGCTGTTTTTT

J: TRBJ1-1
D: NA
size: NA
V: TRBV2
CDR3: CASTVGQLAFF
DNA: TGTGCCAGCACGGTTGGACAATTAGCTTTCTTT

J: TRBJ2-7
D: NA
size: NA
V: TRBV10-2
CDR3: CASSSILDSYSYEQYF
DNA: TGCGCCAGCAGCTCCATCCTGGACAGCTATTCCTACGAGCAGTACTTC

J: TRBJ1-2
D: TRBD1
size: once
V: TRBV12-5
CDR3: CASGFGGTGGSNYGYTF
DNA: TGTGCTAGTGGTTTCGGGGGAACAGGGGGATCTAACTATGGCTACACCTTC

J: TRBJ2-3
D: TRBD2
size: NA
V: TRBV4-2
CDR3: CASSQDLAGGFPDTQYF
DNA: TGTGCCAGCAGCCAAGATCTTGCGGGGGGTTTTCCAGATACGCAGTATTTT

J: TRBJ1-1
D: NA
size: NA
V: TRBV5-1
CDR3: CASSLQGMNTEAFF
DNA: TGCGCCAGCAGCTTACAGGGAATGAACACTGAAGCTTTCTTT

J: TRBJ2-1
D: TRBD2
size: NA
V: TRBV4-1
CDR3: CAAARLAGGPNEQFF
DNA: TGCGCCGCCGCTCGGCTAGCGGGGGGGCCCAATGAGCAGTTCTTC

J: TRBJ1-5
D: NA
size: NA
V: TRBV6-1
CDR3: CASSEMGAGENQPQHF
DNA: TGTGCCAGCAGTGAAATGGGGGCAGGGGAGAATCAGCCCCAGCATTTT

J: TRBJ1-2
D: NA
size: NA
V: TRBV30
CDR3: CAGQNRQYNGYTF
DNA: TGTGCCGGTCAAAATCGACAGTACAATGGCTACACCTTC

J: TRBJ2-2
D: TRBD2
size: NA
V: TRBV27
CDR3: CASSLRLAREGPVRELFF
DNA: TGTGCCAGCAGTTTGCGCCTCGCTAGGGAGGGACCGGTCCGGGAGCTGTTTTTT

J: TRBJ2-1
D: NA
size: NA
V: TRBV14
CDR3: CASSPIRNNEQFF
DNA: TGTGCCAGCAGCCCCATAAGGAACAATGAGCAGTTCTTC

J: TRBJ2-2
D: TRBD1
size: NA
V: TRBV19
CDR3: CASSGRTGTGVSTGELFF
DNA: TGTGCCAGTAGTGGCCGGACCGGGACAGGGGTATCCACCGGGGAGCTGTTTTTT